These 2 T cell receptor beta chains came from one sample sequenced in a study of T cells in Graves' hyperthyroidism and ophthalmopathy. RNA transcripts provided the source from which TCR beta CDR3 regions were amplified. The HTBI set primed first-round TCR CDR3 RT-PCR. TCRdb re-derived calls from the multiplex PCR reads in MiXCR, one entry per CDR3 protein. The table has approximately 360,000 distinct CDR3 sequences, around 16% seen once. Sequencing was done on a sample of blood. The source of these receptors is a woman aged 18-29 years with Graves' hyperthyroidism that later progressed to Graves' ophthalmopathy.

This clonotype was picked up many times. The chain couples TRBV25-1 to TRBJ2-1; 9 bases line up with TRBD2. Germline V gene lookup returns CDR1 MGHDK and CDR2 SYGVNS. The CDR3 is 16 residues long. The ends lost 3 bases at V and 1 base at J; junction bases unmatched: 4. The CDR3 DNA follows: TGTGCCAGCAGTGATAGCGGGAGTTGGTCCTACAATGAGCAGTTCTTC. The encoded protein is CASSDSGSWSYNEQFF.

At least ten counts were recorded for this clonotype. The V call is TRBV6-2 or TRBV6-3, the J call TRBJ2-1; D not certain. Trimming pared 7 bases from V and 2 bases from J, leaving 15 bases between. The CDR3 sequence is 15 residues long. Germline CDR1 reads MNHEY; CDR2 reads SVGEGT. This CDR3 reads CASTERSLAYNEQFF. The DNA for the CDR3 is TGTGCCAGCACCGAACGGTCCCTAGCCTACAATGAGCAGTTCTTC.